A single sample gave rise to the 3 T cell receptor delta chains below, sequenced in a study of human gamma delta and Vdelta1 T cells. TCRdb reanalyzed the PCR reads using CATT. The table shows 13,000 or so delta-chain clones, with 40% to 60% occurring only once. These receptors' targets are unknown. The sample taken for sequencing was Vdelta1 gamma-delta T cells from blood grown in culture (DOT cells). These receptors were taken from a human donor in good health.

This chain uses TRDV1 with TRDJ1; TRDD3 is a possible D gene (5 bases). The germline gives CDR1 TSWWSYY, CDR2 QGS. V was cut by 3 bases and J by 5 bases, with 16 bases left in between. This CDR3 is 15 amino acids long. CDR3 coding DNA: TGTGCTCTTGGGGATGGTTTGCATCGGGGGGATAAACTCATCTTT. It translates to CALGDGLHRGDKLIF.

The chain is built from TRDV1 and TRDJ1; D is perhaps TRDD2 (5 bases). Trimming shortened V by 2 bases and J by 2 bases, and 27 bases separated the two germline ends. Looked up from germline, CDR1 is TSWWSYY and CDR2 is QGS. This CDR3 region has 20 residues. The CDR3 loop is CALGETGPGVNFPGTDKLIF. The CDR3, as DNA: TGTGCTCTTGGGGAAACCGGACCCGGGGTAAACTTCCCGGGGACCGATAAACTCATCTTT.

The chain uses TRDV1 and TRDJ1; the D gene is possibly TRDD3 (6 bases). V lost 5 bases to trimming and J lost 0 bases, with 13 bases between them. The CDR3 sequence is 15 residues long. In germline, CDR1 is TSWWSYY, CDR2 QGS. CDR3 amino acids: CALGNWDPHTDKLIF. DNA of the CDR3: TGTGCTCTTGGGAACTGGGACCCCCACACCGATAAACTCATCTTT.